This is a list of T cell receptor beta chains from one sample in a study of shared clonotypes between healthy human individuals. The table came from immunoSEQ multiplex PCR; TCRdb's copy has only in-frame clones and leaves some out. The sample holds around 2,000,000 clones, about 95% seen once. The sequenced sample consisted of naive CD8+ T cells sorted from blood. Every receptor here comes from a young man in good health. Each CDR3 is given with its conserved first and last residue. Each record gives: clone size, V gene, CDR3 length, J gene, D gene, CDR3 DNA, CDR3 protein. A D gene is named only where the DNA matches it firmly. Clone size, where shown, is once, few, many, or a class for clones that have expanded.

.	TRBV30	18	TRBJ2-1	.	TGTGCCTGGACCCTACCCTCGGAGGGTCACTTAGGGTACAATGAGCAGTTCTTC	CAWTLPSEGHLGYNEQFF
.	TRBV6-5	15	TRBJ1-1	.	TGTGCCAGCAGTTACCTCGTTGACAGCCACACTGAAGCTTTCTTT	CASSYLVDSHTEAFF
.	TRBV6-4	16	TRBJ1-2	TRBD1	TGTGCCAGCAGTATCTCCCGGGACAGGGGAAGAGATGGCTACACCTTC	CASSISRDRGRDGYTF
.	TRBV19	14	TRBJ2-7	TRBD2	TGTGCCAGTAGTGTTGGACTAGTCGGATACGAGCAGTACTTC	CASSVGLVGYEQYF
.	TRBV28	14	TRBJ2-5	TRBD1	TGTGCCAGCAGCTACGACAGGGGGCCAGAGACCCAGTACTTC	CASSYDRGPETQYF
.	TRBV4-3	19	TRBJ1-5	.	TGCGCCAGCAGCCAAGATTGGTCGGGGAATAGTTATAGCAATCAGCCCCAGCATTTT	CASSQDWSGNSYSNQPQHF
.	TRBV15	15	TRBJ2-5	TRBD1	TGTGCCACCAGCAGGGGACGACAGGGACAAGAGACCCAGTACTTC	CATSRGRQGQETQYF
.	TRBV10-1	14	TRBJ2-7	.	TGCGCCAGCAGTGACAGTAGTGGTGGCTACGAGCAGTACTTC	CASSDSSGGYEQYF
once	TRBV19	12	TRBJ2-7	.	TGTGCCAGTAGTCTATCAGGAGTTGAGCAGTACTTC	CASSLSGVEQYF
.	TRBV6-5	13	TRBJ1-6	.	TGTGCCAGCAGTTACTCTGCGGTTTCACCCCTCCACTTT	CASSYSAVSPLHF
.	TRBV20-1	11	TRBJ2-7	.	TGCAGTGCTGACGATTTCCACGAGCAGTACTTC	CSADDFHEQYF
.	TRBV5-1	15	TRBJ1-1	.	TGCGCCAGCAGCACTGACCGGACTGTGAACACTGAAGCTTTCTTT	CASSTDRTVNTEAFF
.	TRBV2	13	TRBJ2-1	.	TGTGCCAGCAGCTCTCCGGGCAGAAATGAGCAGTTCTTC	CASSSPGRNEQFF
.	TRBV5-1	14	TRBJ2-5	.	TGCGCCAGCAGCTTGGACAGGGTCGGAGAGACCCAGTACTTC	CASSLDRVGETQYF
.	TRBV27	13	TRBJ1-1	.	TGTGCCAGCAGTTCGACAGTGAACACTGAAGCTTTCTTT	CASSSTVNTEAFF
.	TRBV6-5	13	TRBJ2-7	.	TGTGCCAGCAGCACCGGATCCACCTACGAGCAGTACTTC	CASSTGSTYEQYF
few	TRBV6-1	16	TRBJ1-6	.	TGTGCCAGCAGTGACTGGACAGCAACGGGGAATTCACCCCTCCACTTT	CASSDWTATGNSPLHF
.	TRBV7-9	13	TRBJ1-2	TRBD1	TGTGCCAGCAGCGTTGACAGGGTGGACGGATACACCTTC	CASSVDRVDGYTF
.	TRBV4-2	19	TRBJ1-4	TRBD1	TGTGCCAGCAGCCAAGATCTTGCGGACAGGGCCACAACTAATGAAAAACTGTTTTTT	CASSQDLADRATTNEKLFF
.	TRBV9	15	TRBJ1-2	.	TGTGCCAGCAGCCCCATGGACGGGGGGGGTTATGGCTACACCTTC	CASSPMDGGGYGYTF
.	TRBV6-1	15	TRBJ2-3	TRBD1	TGTGCCAGCAGTGAGGGGACAGCCGACACAGATACGCAGTATTTT	CASSEGTADTDTQYF
.	TRBV4-3	17	TRBJ2-5	TRBD2	TGCGCCAGCAGCCAAACCGGACTAGCGGGAGCCGGTGAGACCCAGTACTTC	CASSQTGLAGAGETQYF
.	TRBV6-5	16	TRBJ1-2	TRBD1	TGTGCCAGCAGTTACTCTGAAGACGGGACAGGCTATGGCTACACCTTC	CASSYSEDGTGYGYTF
.	TRBV4-1	17	TRBJ2-5	TRBD1	TGCGCCAGCAGCCAAGACGGGACAGGGCTGGCGGGAGAGACCCAGTACTTC	CASSQDGTGLAGETQYF
.	TRBV30	12	TRBJ2-1	.	TGTGCCTGGAGTGTAGTGGGTGGACTACAGTTCTTC	CAWSVVGGLQFF
.	TRBV29-1	13	TRBJ2-7	TRBD2	TGCAGCGTCGACCGCCCCGGGGGGTACGAGCAGTACTTC	CSVDRPGGYEQYF
.	TRBV6-5	13	TRBJ1-2	.	TGTGCCAGCAGTTACTCTGAAGGACTAAGCTACACCTTC	CASSYSEGLSYTF
.	TRBV6-6	12	TRBJ2-7	.	TGTGCCAGCAATGGGGTGGGCTACGAGCAGTACTTC	CASNGVGYEQYF
.	TRBV29-1	15	TRBJ1-2	.	TGCAGCGTTGAAGACCCAACAGGAGGGACCTATGGCTACACCTTC	CSVEDPTGGTYGYTF
.	TRBV27	14	TRBJ1-5	.	TGTGCCAGCAGAGCCCTTGGAGGCCATCAGCCCCAGCATTTT	CASRALGGHQPQHF
.	TRBV30	16	TRBJ2-7	TRBD2	TGTGCCTGGAGTTCGATCGTGAGCGGGAGAACCTACGAGCAGTACTTC	CAWSSIVSGRTYEQYF
once	TRBV4-3	14	TRBJ2-7	.	TGCGCCAGCAGCCAAGAGATGGACAGCTACGAGCAGTACTTC	CASSQEMDSYEQYF
.	TRBV5-4	17	TRBJ1-5	.	TGTGCCAGCAGCTTGGAGGCTCCAAAACGGGGCAATCAGCCCCAGCATTTT	CASSLEAPKRGNQPQHF
.	TRBV6-5	12	TRBJ2-2	.	TGTGCCAGCACCTCAGGGGAAGGGGAGCTGTTTTTT	CASTSGEGELFF
.	TRBV27	15	TRBJ2-1	TRBD2	TGTGCCAGCAGTCTCTTAGCGGGCGTAAACAATGAGCAGTTCTTC	CASSLLAGVNNEQFF
.	TRBV30	13	TRBJ1-2	.	TGTGCCTGGAGGATGAGTCCTAACTATGGCTACACCTTC	CAWRMSPNYGYTF
.	TRBV4-1	14	TRBJ1-1	.	TGCGCCAGCAGCCAAGAGGAAGGGTTCACTGAAGCTTTCTTT	CASSQEEGFTEAFF
.	TRBV7-9	13	TRBJ1-1	.	TGTGCCAGCAGCCGCGGCGGGAACACTGAAGCTTTCTTT	CASSRGGNTEAFF
.	TRBV5-4	14	TRBJ2-7	TRBD1	TGTGCCAGCAGCCGGGACAGGGGCCACTACGAGCAGTACTTC	CASSRDRGHYEQYF
.	TRBV28	17	TRBJ1-4	.	TGTGCCAGCAGTTACCCCTCAGGGGTTGGGGGGGATGAAAAACTGTTTTTT	CASSYPSGVGGDEKLFF
.	TRBV7-9	13	TRBJ1-5	.	TGTGCCAGCAGCTGGTCCGGGGGTCAGCCCCAGCATTTT	CASSWSGGQPQHF
.	TRBV7-9	14	TRBJ2-7	TRBD1	TGTGCCAGCAGCTTCCTCGGGACAGGGGACGAGCAGTACTTC	CASSFLGTGDEQYF
.	TRBV6-1	14	TRBJ2-7	.	TGTGCCAGCACCAGGGCAGTCGCATCCTACGAGCAGTACTTC	CASTRAVASYEQYF
.	TRBV15	15	TRBJ1-2	.	TGTGCCACCAGCAGTGTTCGGGAGGGAGTTCATGGCTACACCTTC	CATSSVREGVHGYTF
.	TRBV7-9	15	TRBJ1-1	.	TGTGCCAGCAGCTTAATGGCAGGGGCGAACACTGAAGCTTTCTTT	CASSLMAGANTEAFF
.	TRBV4-3	13	TRBJ2-1	.	TGCGCCAGCAGCCAAGATTTCCAACTTGAGCAGTTCTTC	CASSQDFQLEQFF
.	TRBV25-1	14	TRBJ2-7	.	TGTGCCAGCAGTGCAACAGGTAGCTCCTACGAGCAGTACTTC	CASSATGSSYEQYF
once	TRBV7-9	15	TRBJ2-1	TRBD1	TGTGCCAGCAGCAAGTGGACAGGGGATACCAATGAGCAGTTCTTC	CASSKWTGDTNEQFF
.	TRBV9	14	TRBJ2-3	.	TGTGCCAGCAGCGTAGGGCCTTCTTCGGATACGCAGTATTTT	CASSVGPSSDTQYF